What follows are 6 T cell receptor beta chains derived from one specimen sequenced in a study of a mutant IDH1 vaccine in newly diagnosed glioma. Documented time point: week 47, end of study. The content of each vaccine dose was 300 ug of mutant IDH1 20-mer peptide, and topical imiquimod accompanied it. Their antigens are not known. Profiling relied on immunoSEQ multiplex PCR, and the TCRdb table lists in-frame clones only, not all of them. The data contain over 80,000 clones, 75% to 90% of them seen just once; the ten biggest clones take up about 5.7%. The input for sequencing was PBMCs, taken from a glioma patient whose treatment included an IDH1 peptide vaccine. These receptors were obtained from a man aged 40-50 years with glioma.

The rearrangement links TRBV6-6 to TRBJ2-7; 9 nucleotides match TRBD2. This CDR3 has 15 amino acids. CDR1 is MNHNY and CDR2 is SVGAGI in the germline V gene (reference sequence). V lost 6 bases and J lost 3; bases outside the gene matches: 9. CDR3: CASRKPGLADYEQYF. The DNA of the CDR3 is TGTGCCAGCAGAAAACCGGGACTAGCTGACTACGAGCAGTACTTC.

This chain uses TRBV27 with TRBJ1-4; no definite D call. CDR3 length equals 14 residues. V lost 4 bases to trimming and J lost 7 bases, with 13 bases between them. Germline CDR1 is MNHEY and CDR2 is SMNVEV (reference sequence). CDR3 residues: CASSWEAGSEKLFF. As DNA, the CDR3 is TGTGCCAGCAGTTGGGAGGCGGGTAGTGAAAAACTGTTTTTT.

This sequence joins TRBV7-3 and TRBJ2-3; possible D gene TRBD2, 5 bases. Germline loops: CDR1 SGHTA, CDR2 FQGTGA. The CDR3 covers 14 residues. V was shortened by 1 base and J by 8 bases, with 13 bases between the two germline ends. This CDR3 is CASSLRSGAGTQYF. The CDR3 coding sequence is TGTGCCAGCAGCTTAAGGAGCGGTGCGGGTACGCAGTATTTT.

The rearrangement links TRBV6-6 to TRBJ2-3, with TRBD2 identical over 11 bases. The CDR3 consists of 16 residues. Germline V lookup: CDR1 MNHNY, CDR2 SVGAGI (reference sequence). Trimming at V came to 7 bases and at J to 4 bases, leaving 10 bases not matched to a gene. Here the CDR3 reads CASTFRIAGGPDTQYF. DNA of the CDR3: TGTGCCAGCACTTTTCGAATAGCGGGAGGGCCAGATACGCAGTATTTT.

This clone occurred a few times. The DNA for the CDR3 is TGTGCCAGCAGCTTGGGAGGCACAGCCTTCACCTTCAATGAGCAGTTCTTC. It codes for CASSLGGTAFTFNEQFF. This chain links TRBV4-2 with TRBJ2-1; D might be TRBD2 (6 bases). This CDR3 is 17 amino acids long. V shed 5 bases and J shed 6 bases, with 23 bases lying between them. Per germline, CDR1 LGHNA and CDR2 YNFKEQ.

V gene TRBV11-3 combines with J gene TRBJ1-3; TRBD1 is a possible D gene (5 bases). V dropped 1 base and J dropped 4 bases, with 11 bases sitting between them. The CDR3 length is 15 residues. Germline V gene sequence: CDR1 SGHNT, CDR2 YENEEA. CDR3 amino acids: CASSLGDRTGNTIYF. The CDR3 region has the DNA TGTGCCAGCAGCTTAGGGGACCGGACCGGAAACACCATATATTTT.